This T cell receptor (beta chain) derives from a study of CD8+ T cells in alopecia areata. The wider study: For 6 to 18 months, tofacitinib was taken, and 6 months off drug followed. General study results and limits: With patients, TCR sharing proved less clear than in mice, a difference possibly related to HLA. Sequencing of scalp samples also includes resident alphabeta T cells from normal skin.

RNA extraction and reverse transcription yielded cDNA as sequencing template. The repertoire was sequenced with immunoSEQ multiplex PCR; TCRdb's copy has only in-frame clones and lacks some. The repertoire includes fewer than 150,000 clones, roughly 54% of them detected once, and 4.5% sits in the top ten. Peripheral blood samples and lesional scalp punch biopsies were obtained from alopecia areata patients. Points on this clone: What it recognizes is unknown.

The receptor was derived from a human donor with alopecia areata. Source: CD4+ T cells sorted from blood, taken at week 0.

The CDR3 DNA reads TGTGCCAGCACCATCTCGACAGGCAGAGGCAATCAGCCCCAGCATTTT. This encodes CASTISTGRGNQPQHF. V and J are TRBV28 and TRBJ1-5, with TRBD1 as a possible D gene (6 bases). The V gene lost 7 bases and the J gene lost 2 bases, with 18 bases spanning the gap. Per germline, CDR1 MDHEN and CDR2 SYDVKM. CDR3 length equals 16 residues.